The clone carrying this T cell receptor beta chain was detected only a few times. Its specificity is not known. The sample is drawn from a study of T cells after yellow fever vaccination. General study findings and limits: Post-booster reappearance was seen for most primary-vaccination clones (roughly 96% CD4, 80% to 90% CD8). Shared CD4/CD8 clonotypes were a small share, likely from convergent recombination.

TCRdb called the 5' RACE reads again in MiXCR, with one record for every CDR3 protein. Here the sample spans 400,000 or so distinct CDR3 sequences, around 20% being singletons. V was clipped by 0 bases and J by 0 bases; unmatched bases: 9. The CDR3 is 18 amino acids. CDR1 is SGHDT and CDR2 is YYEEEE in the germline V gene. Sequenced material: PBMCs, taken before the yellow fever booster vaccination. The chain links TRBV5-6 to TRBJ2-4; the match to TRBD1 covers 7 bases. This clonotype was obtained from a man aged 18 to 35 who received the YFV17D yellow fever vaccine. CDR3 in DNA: TGTGCCAGCAGCTTGGGATACAGGGGTTTAGTAGCCAAAAACATTCAGTACTTC. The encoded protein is CASSLGYRGLVAKNIQYF.